This is a list of T cell receptor beta chains from one sample in a study. Libraries were prepared by immunoSEQ multiplex PCR; TCRdb keeps only in-frame clonotypes and omits some of them. The profile shows around 50,000 clones, 90% to 95% of them singletons. The sequenced sample consisted of PBMCs. All receptors come from a man aged 40-49 years with rheumatoid arthritis. Both conserved end residues are part of each CDR3. D genes are given only for firm matches. Clone size is not always given. Where it is, it says once, few, many or a class for expanded clones.

d_call j_call v_call clone_size cdr3_aa cdr3_nt
NA TRBJ1-6 TRBV5-6 NA CASSLVGDSYNSPLHF TGTGCCAGCAGCCTGGTGGGGGACTCCTATAATTCACCCCTCCACTTT
NA TRBJ1-4 TRBV11-2 once CASSLPGRGDEKLFF TGTGCCAGCAGCTTACCGGGACGGGGCGACGAAAAACTGTTTTTT
NA TRBJ2-5 TRBV5-1 NA CASSFRDLSETQYF TGCGCCAGCAGCTTCCGGGACTTGTCGGAGACCCAGTACTTC
NA TRBJ2-1 TRBV28 NA CASSHRTEYNEQFF TGTGCCAGCAGTCATCGGACCGAGTACAATGAGCAGTTCTTC
NA TRBJ2-1 TRBV12-3/TRBV12-4 NA CASSFGGHNEQFF TGTGCCAGCAGTTTCGGGGGACACAATGAGCAGTTCTTC
NA TRBJ1-1 TRBV11-2 NA CASSLGQGRAEAFF TGTGCCAGCAGCTTAGGCCAGGGGAGGGCTGAAGCTTTCTTT
NA TRBJ2-2 TRBV7-9 NA CASSLGARDTGELFF TGTGCCAGCAGCTTGGGGGCCCGAGACACCGGGGAGCTGTTTTTT
NA TRBJ1-2 TRBV19 NA CASTLDLNYGYTF TGTGCCAGTACTCTCGATCTGAACTATGGCTACACCTTC
TRBD2 TRBJ2-5 TRBV5-4 NA CASSHGLAGGQETQYF TGTGCCAGCAGCCACGGACTAGCGGGGGGGCAAGAGACCCAGTACTTC
TRBD1 TRBJ1-3 TRBV6-5 NA CASSRGDGNTIYF TGTGCCAGCAGCAGGGGGGACGGAAACACCATATATTTT
TRBD1 TRBJ1-5 TRBV19 NA CASSIDRGSNQPQHF TGTGCCAGTAGTATTGACAGGGGGAGCAATCAGCCCCAGCATTTT
TRBD1 TRBJ1-3 TRBV3-1/TRBV3-2 NA CASRGQGAGNTIYF TGTGCCAGCAGGGGACAGGGGGCTGGAAACACCATATATTTT
TRBD1 TRBJ1-5 TRBV5-1 NA CASSLDGQGTQPQHF TGCGCCAGCAGCTTGGATGGACAGGGTACTCAGCCCCAGCATTTT
TRBD1 TRBJ2-1 TRBV28 NA CASSFNRGSYNEQFF TGTGCCAGCAGTTTCAACAGGGGTTCCTACAATGAGCAGTTCTTC
TRBD2 TRBJ2-7 TRBV5-1 NA CASSPKASGGYYEQYF TGCGCCAGCAGCCCCAAGGCTAGCGGGGGGTACTACGAGCAGTACTTC
TRBD1 TRBJ2-7 TRBV2 few CASSEQGESYEQYF TGTGCCAGCAGTGAGCAGGGGGAATCATACGAGCAGTACTTC
NA TRBJ1-3 TRBV30 NA CAWVKSSGNTIYF TGTGCCTGGGTCAAGAGCTCTGGAAACACCATATATTTT
NA TRBJ1-5 TRBV5-1 NA CASSLGGYIGSNQPQHF TGCGCCAGCAGCTTGGGGGGGTACATTGGTAGCAATCAGCCCCAGCATTTT
TRBD2 TRBJ2-7 TRBV4-1 NA CASSHPGLAGRDEQYF TGCGCCAGCAGCCATCCTGGACTAGCGGGAAGGGACGAGCAGTACTTC
NA TRBJ2-1 TRBV7-3 NA CASSFGTGFNEQFF TGTGCCAGCAGCTTCGGGACTGGCTTCAATGAGCAGTTCTTC
NA TRBJ1-1 TRBV7-7 NA CASSPYGMNTEAFF TGTGCTAGCAGCCCCTACGGAATGAACACTGAAGCTTTCTTT
NA TRBJ1-2 TRBV11-2 NA CASSPPGQALPYGYTF TGTGCCAGCAGCCCCCCAGGGCAGGCCCTCCCCTATGGCTACACCTTC
NA TRBJ2-1 TRBV7-9 NA CASSRTAVTYNEQFF TGTGCCAGCAGCCGGACGGCCGTTACCTACAATGAGCAGTTCTTC
NA TRBJ2-7 TRBV3-1/TRBV3-2 NA CASSQETGEQYF TGTGCCAGCAGCCAAGAAACGGGGGAGCAGTACTTC
NA TRBJ2-7 TRBV5-4 NA CASSITSHEQYF TGTGCCAGCAGCATAACTAGCCACGAGCAGTACTTC
TRBD2 TRBJ2-7 TRBV28 NA CASRILAGAYEQYF TGTGCCAGCAGAATTTTAGCGGGAGCGTACGAGCAGTACTTC
TRBD2 TRBJ2-1 TRBV3-1/TRBV3-2 NA CASSRPSLTSDYNEQFF TGTGCCAGCAGCCGACCTTCCTTAACTAGCGACTACAATGAGCAGTTCTTC
NA TRBJ1-5 TRBV3-1/TRBV3-2 NA CASSQDLQGSQPQHF TGTGCCAGCAGCCAAGATCTGCAGGGTAGTCAGCCCCAGCATTTT
NA TRBJ1-1 TRBV6-6 NA CASYPPLVF TGTGCCAGCTACCCTCCCCTCGTCTTT
TRBD1 TRBJ1-2 TRBV18 NA CASSPPDRGNYGYTF TGTGCCAGCTCACCACCGGACAGGGGTAACTATGGCTACACCTTC
NA TRBJ1-1 TRBV19 NA CASGTVLNTEAFF TGTGCCAGTGGCACAGTTTTGAACACTGAAGCTTTCTTT